A single sample is the source of the 23 T cell receptor beta chains below, sequenced in a study of cytomegalovirus exposure and HLA in healthy donors. The protocol was immunoSEQ multiplex PCR, while the TCRdb copy is restricted to in-frame clones and leaves out a portion. This table has about 110,000 clones, roughly 90% appearing once. Source material: PBMCs. Every receptor here comes from a woman in her 30s in good health and CMV-seropositive.

The chain combines TRBV4-3 with TRBJ2-3; 10 nucleotides agree with TRBD2. Germline-derived CDR1 and CDR2 are LGHNA and YSLEER. The CDR3 contains 17 residues. V trimming: 0 bases; J trimming: 4 bases; junction bases outside the gene matches: 7. The CDR3 loop reads CASSQDMGLAGADTQYF. The DNA for the CDR3 is TGCGCCAGCAGCCAAGATATGGGGCTAGCGGGAGCAGATACGCAGTATTTT.

The chain has TRBV7-9 and TRBJ2-2; 10 nucleotides agree with TRBD2. CDR1 is SEHNR, CDR2 FQNEAQ, per germline (reference sequence). J gave up 1 base and V 5 bases, and 1 base lay outside the gene matches. This CDR3 comprises 15 residues. The CDR3 loop is CASSRTSGNTGELFF. CDR3 DNA: TGTGCCAGCAGCCGGACTAGCGGGAACACCGGGGAGCTGTTTTTT. Supplemented by reference TRBV7-9 and TRBJ2-2, the full variable domain reads DTGVSQNPRHKITKRGQNVTFRCDPISEHNRLYWYRQTLGQGPEFLTYFQNEAQLEKSRLLSDRFSAERPKGSFSTLEIQRTEQGDSAMYLCASSRTSGNTGELFFGEGSRLTVL.

The chain joins TRBV30 to TRBJ1-1, with D unclear. Germline V gives CDR1 GTSNPN, CDR2 SVGIG (reference sequence). The V end was cut by 4 bases, the J end by 1 base, with 10 bases between. The CDR3 has 13 residues. CDR3 region: CAWTPTENTEAFF. For the CDR3, the DNA is TGTGCCTGGACTCCTACAGAGAACACTGAAGCTTTCTTT.

V gene TRBV5-1 combines with J gene TRBJ1-5; maybe TRBD1 (5 bases). V was trimmed by 2 bases and J by 6 bases, leaving 15 bases between them. The CDR3 loop spans 15 amino acids. The V gene's germline CDR1 is SGHRS and CDR2 YFSETQ. This CDR3 reads CASSFSGSSGQPQHF. DNA for the CDR3: TGCGCCAGCAGCTTCTCAGGGAGTAGCGGTCAGCCCCAGCATTTT.

The rearrangement links TRBV5-6 to TRBJ1-2; TRBD1 is a possible D gene (5 bases). V gave up 5 bases and J gave up 0 bases, with 11 bases separating them. The germline gives CDR1 SGHDT, CDR2 YYEEEE. The CDR3 extends over 14 amino acids. Here the CDR3 DNA reads TGTGCCAGCAGGTTCGGACAAGCTAACTATGGCTACACCTTC. It translates to CASRFGQANYGYTF. Full variable domain (remainder filled in from reference TRBV5-6 and TRBJ1-2): DAGVTQSPTHLIKTRGQQVTLRCSPKSGHDTVSWYQQALGQGPQFIFQYYEEEERQRGNFPDRFSGHQFPNYSSELNVNALLLGDSALYLCASRFGQANYGYTFGSGTRLTVV.

The gene calls are TRBV4-3 and TRBJ1-5, with D perhaps matching TRBD1 (5 bases). CDR1 and CDR2 (germline): LGHNA, YSLEER. Trimming shortened V by 0 bases and J by 10 bases, and 19 bases separated the two germline ends. The CDR3 totals 16 residues. CDR3 DNA: TGCGCCAGCAGCCAAGAGATCTCGGACACGTTGCTTCCCCAGCATTTT. Translated, it gives CASSQEISDTLLPQHF.

V and J are TRBV5-6 and TRBJ1-2, with D maybe TRBD1 (6 bases). This CDR3 contains 15 residues. CDR1 and CDR2 from the germline V gene are SGHDT and YYEEEE. V lost 1 base and J lost 5, with 15 bases in between. The CDR3 loop is CASSLLGGGQYGYTF. As DNA, the CDR3 is TGTGCCAGCAGCTTGTTAGGGGGGGGCCAGTATGGCTACACCTTC.

The chain employs TRBV20-1 and TRBJ2-3; D remains unclear. Germline-derived CDR1 and CDR2 are DFQATT and SNEGSKA (reference sequence). V was cut by 4 bases and J by 6 bases, with 8 bases left in between. The CDR3 is 11 residues long. In DNA form, the CDR3 reads TGCAGTGCTACTCCCGGGGATACGCAGTATTTT. Amino acids: CSATPGDTQYF.

The V call is TRBV28, the J call TRBJ2-6, with 10 bases matching TRBD1. The CDR3 is 20 residues long. Losses at the gene ends were 2 bases for V and 4 bases for J; bases not matched to a gene: 14. Per the germline V gene, CDR1 is MDHEN and CDR2 is SYDVKM. Here the CDR3 DNA reads TGTGCCAGCAGTTTACTGCTCTCCGGGACAGGGGTATTGGGGGCCAACGTCCTGACTTTC. Residues: CASSLLLSGTGVLGANVLTF.

The chain employs TRBV30 and TRBJ1-2, with 9 positions matching TRBD1. J gave up 4 bases and V 8 bases, and 11 bases lay outside the gene matches. This CDR3 spans 14 amino acids. CDR1 is GTSNPN and CDR2 is SVGIG in the germline V gene (reference sequence). CDR3 bases: TGTGCCGGGGACAGGGCAGGACGGTCCTATGGCTACACCTTC. This codes for CAGDRAGRSYGYTF.

This chain links TRBV4-3 with TRBJ1-2, with TRBD1 matching over 9 bases. The V gene end was trimmed by 3 bases and the J gene end by 6 bases; junction bases not matched to a gene: 8. CDR3 length equals 15 residues. Germline V lookup: CDR1 LGHNA, CDR2 YSLEER. The CDR3 coding sequence is TGCGCCAGCAGCCAGCGAACAGGGGGCCTAAATGGCTACACCTTC. It codes for CASSQRTGGLNGYTF.

There are many counts of this clone. The chain uses TRBV4-1 and TRBJ1-1; D is perhaps TRBD1 (6 bases). The V gene's germline CDR1 is MGHRA and CDR2 YSYEKL. Deletions cut 1 base from V and 0 bases from J, with 18 bases between. CDR3 length: 18 residues. CDR3 loop: CASSQAAGDLVMNTEAFF. DNA of the CDR3: TGCGCCAGCAGCCAAGCGGCAGGGGACCTTGTCATGAACACTGAAGCTTTCTTT.

The chain links TRBV4-1 to TRBJ2-3; 11 nucleotides align to TRBD2. The CDR3 length is 17 residues. The V gene end was trimmed by 0 bases and the J gene end by 5 bases; junction bases not matched to a gene: 7. The V gene's germline CDR1 is MGHRA and CDR2 YSYEKL. The CDR3 loop is CASSQDIAGGVKDTQYF. The CDR3 DNA is TGCGCCAGCAGCCAAGACATAGCGGGAGGGGTAAAAGATACGCAGTATTTT.

This chain connects TRBV9 to TRBJ2-5; D is possibly TRBD1 (5 bases). Trimming pared 0 bases from V and 5 bases from J, leaving 11 bases between. Looked up from germline, CDR1 is SGDLS and CDR2 is YYNGEE. This CDR3 contains 14 residues. The CDR3 region has the DNA TGTGCCAGCAGCGTAGGACAGAGTAGGGAGACCCAGTACTTC. This codes for CASSVGQSRETQYF.

The rearrangement uses TRBV29-1 and TRBJ2-7; 10 bases are shared with TRBD1. Germline V gene data show CDR1 as SQVTM and CDR2 as ANQGSEA. The trim removed 5 bases at V and 7 bases at J, leaving 17 bases unmatched. There are 16 residues in the CDR3. The CDR3 region is CSVFGDRGFREGEQYF. The CDR3 DNA follows: TGCAGCGTTTTTGGGGACAGGGGTTTCCGAGAGGGGGAGCAGTACTTC.

This chain connects TRBV4-1 to TRBJ1-1; D ambiguous. V was pared by 0 bases and J by 3 bases, with 5 bases between. This CDR3 has 13 amino acids. The germline CDR1 and CDR2 sequences are MGHRA and YSYEKL. The CDR3 is CASSQERDTEAFF. DNA for the CDR3: TGCGCCAGCAGCCAAGAACGGGACACTGAAGCTTTCTTT.

The chain is built from TRBV28 and TRBJ2-1; unclear D gene. Germline V lookup: CDR1 MDHEN, CDR2 SYDVKM. The CDR3 is 12 residues long. V lost 10 bases and J lost 2, with 9 bases in between. The CDR3 bases are TGTGCCACCGCGGTGACCTACAATGAGCAGTTCTTC. The encoded protein is CATAVTYNEQFF.

The V and J genes are TRBV5-6 and TRBJ1-1; possible D gene TRBD1, 6 bases. The germline V gene has CDR1 SGHDT and CDR2 YYEEEE. The CDR3 spans 14 residues. V was shortened by 4 bases and J by 6 bases, with 16 bases between the two germline ends. The CDR3 reads CASSVQGGFSEAFF. In DNA, the CDR3 is TGTGCCAGCAGCGTACAGGGTGGGTTCTCTGAAGCTTTCTTT. The variable domain in full, completed from reference TRBV5-6 and TRBJ1-1, reads DAGVTQSPTHLIKTRGQQVTLRCSPKSGHDTVSWYQQALGQGPQFIFQYYEEEERQRGNFPDRFSGHQFPNYSSELNVNALLLGDSALYLCASSVQGGFSEAFFGQGTRLTVV.

This chain joins TRBV5-6 and TRBJ2-1; D is ambiguous. Trimming shortened V by 3 bases and J by 3 bases, and 19 bases separated the two germline ends. CDR3 length: 17 amino acids. Looked up from germline, CDR1 is SGHDT and CDR2 is YYEEEE. The CDR3 DNA reads as TGTGCCAGCAGCTCTGGGCTGGGCGAGCCGGACTACAATGAGCAGTTCTTC. Translated, it gives CASSSGLGEPDYNEQFF.

The chain recombines TRBV5-1 with TRBJ2-5, with TRBD2 matching over 12 bases. The CDR3 has 15 residues. Germline CDR1 is SGHRS and CDR2 is YFSETQ. The V segment lost 0 bases and the J segment 5 bases; nucleotides outside the gene matches: 2. CDR3 DNA: TGCGCCAGCAGCTTGGGACTAGCGGGGGTGGAGACCCAGTACTTC. Translation: CASSLGLAGVETQYF.

This chain links TRBV7-8 with TRBJ2-3; TRBD2 matches 8 bases. J gave up 3 bases and V 1 base, and 12 bases lay outside the gene matches. CDR3 size: 18 residues. Germline-derived CDR1 and CDR2 are SGHVS and FQNEAQ. The CDR3 region is CASSLVLAGSTATDTQYF. The CDR3 nucleotides are TGTGCCAGCAGCTTAGTTTTAGCGGGGTCTACGGCGACAGATACGCAGTATTTT.

This clone was seen a handful of times. This sequence joins TRBV7-3 and TRBJ2-7, with TRBD2 as a possible D gene (5 bases). Germline CDR1 is SGHTA and CDR2 is FQGTGA. This CDR3 comprises 13 residues. V lost 4 bases and J 3 bases, leaving 10 bases between the germline ends. DNA for the CDR3: TGTGCCAGCAGCTCGGGCAGCGGCTACGAGCAGTACTTC. Protein: CASSSGSGYEQYF.

This chain joins TRBV5-4 and TRBJ1-6; 11 bases are shared with TRBD1. CDR1 is SGHNT, CDR2 YYREEE, per germline (reference sequence). CDR3 length: 15 residues. With V trimmed by 4 bases and J by 7 bases, 4 bases remained unmatched. The CDR3 spells CASSPRDRGNSPLHF. The DNA for the CDR3 is TGTGCCAGCAGCCCACGGGACAGGGGGAATTCACCCCTCCACTTT.